This T cell receptor (beta chain) was identified in a study of T cell repertoires in cytomegalovirus infection (dated by TCRdb to between 2018 and 2020). For the study in its entirety: Alongside well-studied HLA-B-restricted epitopes, the peptide stimulations were aimed at recently identified HLA-C-restricted CMV epitopes, whose presentation resists viral immunomodulation. Donor HLA type was relevant to the analysis, as public TCR beta signatures indicated carriage of CMV infection together with the matching HLA type. The investigation overall reported the following: In both this cohort and an independent cohort of under 450 donors, the cumulative frequency of public TCR beta family members distinguished carriers of CMV infection plus the relevant HLA type. The ex vivo response was dominated by HLA-C-restricted CMV-specific TCR beta clonotypes, and the single most frequent clonotype in two of eight donors was supplied by these HLA-C-restricted clonotypes.

Ends trimmed: V by 0 bases, J by 4 bases; bases unmatched to a gene: 8. The CDR3 starts with the cysteine, ends with the valine, and has 17 residues. Of the read, only the CDR3 DNA is kept; its 51 bases are in frame from base 1. Per the germline V gene, MGHRA is the CDR1 and YSYEKL is the CDR2. There are a few counts of this clonotype. Its antigen remains unidentified. No quality values exist for individual bases; no much larger clone is one base distant. Interpreted using the paper, the treatment or condition label stands for: in vitro stimulation with specific CMV peptide epitopes to enrich CMV-specific T cells. The sequencing machine was an Illumina HiSeq 1500. TCRdb's own reprocessing of the public reads used fastp at Q25 and MiXCR and kept productive beta chains. Rows are unified per CDR3 protein, each entry keeping the most common DNA and genes. This sample is represented by roughly 160,000 distinct CDR3 sequences; less than 25% of them were singletons. Roughly 25% of the sample rests with the top ten.

The chain uses TRBV4-1 and TRBJ2-7; the central 11 bases match TRBD2. Source: CD8+ T cells from cultured PBMCs, taken from culture after CMV antigen stimulation. The sequence was obtained from a human donor in good health (CMV status not recorded). Some clones in this sample may be carry-over from other donors' samples. The nucleotides are TGCGCCAGCAGCCAAGAATCCGTCGGACTAGCGGGTTACGAGCAGTACGTC. This encodes CASSQESVGLAGYEQYV.